A selection of T cell receptor beta chains follows, all from one sample in a study of blood T cell repertoires in COVID-19. Profiling relied on immunoSEQ multiplex PCR, and the TCRdb table lists in-frame clones only, not all of them. The repertoire has about 67,000 clones, roughly nine tenths of them found once; the top ten carry roughly a fifth. Sequences were obtained from peripheral blood. These receptors came from a woman older than 75 with acute or convalescent COVID-19. The CDR3 runs from the conserved cysteine through the conserved F or W. A D gene is named only where the DNA matches it firmly. Rows give clone size only sometimes, using once, few, many, or a class for an expanded clone.

V gene,D gene,J gene,clone size,CDR3 protein,CDR3 DNA
TRBV3-1/TRBV3-2,-,TRBJ1-6,-,CASSQRAGSPLHF,TGTGCCAGCAGCCAAAGGGCGGGTTCACCCCTCCACTTT
TRBV6-4,TRBD2,TRBJ2-7,once,CASSPSGSSGGHEQYF,TGTGCCAGCAGTCCAAGCGGGAGCTCCGGGGGACACGAGCAGTACTTC
TRBV28,-,TRBJ1-5,-,CASQFPQGFNQPQHF,TGTGCCAGCCAGTTTCCGCAGGGCTTCAATCAGCCCCAGCATTTT
TRBV11-2,TRBD1,TRBJ1-4,-,CASSLLQGALNEKLFF,TGTGCCAGCAGCCTCCTCCAGGGGGCCTTGAATGAAAAACTGTTTTTT
TRBV19,-,TRBJ2-5,-,CASSIRGERETQYF,TGTGCCAGTAGTATAAGGGGCGAACGGGAGACCCAGTACTTC
TRBV5-1,-,TRBJ1-5,-,CASSSNPQALGNQPQHF,TGCGCCAGCAGCTCCAACCCACAGGCCTTGGGCAATCAGCCCCAGCATTTT
TRBV5-1,TRBD1,TRBJ2-7,-,CASSLGTGSSYEQYF,TGCGCCAGCAGCCTGGGGACAGGGAGCTCCTACGAGCAGTACTTC
TRBV29-1,-,TRBJ1-5,once,CSVSRGSNQPQHF,TGCAGCGTGTCAAGGGGCAGTAATCAGCCCCAGCATTTT
TRBV7-9,-,TRBJ2-3,-,CASSLLQGTDTQYF,TGTGCCAGCAGCTTGTTACAGGGCACAGATACGCAGTATTTT
TRBV2,TRBD1,TRBJ1-1,-,CASGQGYTEAFF,TGTGCCAGCGGACAGGGGTACACTGAAGCTTTCTTT
TRBV7-2,TRBD1,TRBJ2-3,-,CASSTTGAADTQYF,TGTGCCAGCAGCACTACAGGGGCGGCAGATACGCAGTATTTT
TRBV5-1,-,TRBJ2-3,-,CASSLAGTSTDTQYF,TGCGCCAGCAGCCTGGCCGGGACTAGCACAGATACGCAGTATTTT
TRBV7-9,-,TRBJ2-3,once,CASSLAYPTDTQYF,TGTGCCAGCAGCTTAGCGTATCCCACAGATACGCAGTATTTT
TRBV12-5,-,TRBJ2-2,-,CASAGLTGELFF,TGTGCTAGTGCAGGGTTGACCGGGGAGCTGTTTTTT
TRBV2,-,TRBJ2-1,-,CASRAGVSYNEQFF,TGTGCCAGCAGAGCCGGGGTTTCCTACAATGAGCAGTTCTTC
TRBV6-6,TRBD1,TRBJ1-2,-,CASSYSQGSYTF,TGTGCCAGCAGTTACTCACAGGGGAGCTACACCTTC
TRBV25-1,-,TRBJ1-6,few,CASRPRGWMGSPLHF,TGTGCCAGCAGGCCCCGGGGGTGGATGGGCTCACCCCTCCACTTT
TRBV6-1,TRBD1,TRBJ1-6,few,CASSEASRGGGTAFYF,TGTGCCAGCAGTGAAGCCTCTCGGGGGGGTGGGACAGCCTTCTACTTT
TRBV10-2,-,TRBJ1-1,once,CASNHGAEAFF,TGCGCCAGCAACCACGGGGCTGAAGCTTTCTTT
TRBV28,-,TRBJ1-5,-,CASLRSNQPQHF,TGTGCCAGTCTGCGAAGCAATCAGCCCCAGCATTTT
TRBV12-3/TRBV12-4,-,TRBJ1-5,-,CASSGGEMQPQHF,TGTGCCAGCAGTGGGGGGGAGATGCAGCCCCAGCATTTT
TRBV7-9,-,TRBJ2-1,once,CASSPRGGNYNEQFF,TGTGCCAGCAGCCCTAGAGGAGGCAACTACAATGAGCAGTTCTTC
TRBV10-3,-,TRBJ2-7,-,CAISEASGYEQYF,TGTGCCATCAGTGAGGCGTCAGGCTACGAGCAGTACTTC
TRBV10-2,-,TRBJ2-1,-,CASSGGPVANEQFF,TGCGCCAGCAGCGGGGGGCCGGTCGCCAATGAGCAGTTCTTC
TRBV27,-,TRBJ1-2,-,CASRKNGANYGYTF,TGTGCCAGCAGAAAAAATGGAGCTAACTATGGCTACACCTTC
TRBV6-2/TRBV6-3,TRBD2,TRBJ2-3,-,CASSYPTSGSLRTASDTQYF,TGTGCCAGCAGTTACCCTACTAGCGGGAGTCTCCGAACCGCGTCAGATACGCAGTATTTT
TRBV4-2,-,TRBJ2-3,-,CASRLDADTQYF,TGTGCCAGCAGACTAGACGCGGATACGCAGTATTTT
TRBV28,-,TRBJ2-1,-,CASKAGEQFF,TGTGCCAGCAAAGCGGGTGAGCAGTTCTTC
TRBV5-1,TRBD2,TRBJ2-4,-,CASSLDSSGRDIQYF,TGCGCCAGCAGCTTGGATTCTAGCGGGAGAGACATTCAGTACTTC
TRBV5-1,-,TRBJ1-5,-,CASSLGGGQPQHF,TGCGCCAGCAGCTTGGGCGGAGGGCAGCCCCAGCATTTT
TRBV3-1/TRBV3-2,-,TRBJ2-1,-,CASTSWGREQFF,TGTGCCAGCACTTCTTGGGGGCGTGAGCAGTTCTTC
TRBV24-1,-,TRBJ2-2,-,CATSDLARGGELFF,TGTGCCACCAGTGACCTTGCCCGGGGCGGGGAGCTGTTTTTT
TRBV20-1,-,TRBJ1-1,-,CSASEDNFSRAFF,TGCAGTGCTAGTGAGGACAACTTCTCTAGGGCTTTCTTT
TRBV7-3,TRBD2,TRBJ2-7,-,CASPLGGGAYEQYF,TGTGCCAGCCCGCTGGGGGGAGGGGCCTACGAGCAGTACTTC
TRBV5-6,-,TRBJ2-5,-,CASSLGLVETQYF,TGTGCCAGCAGCTTGGGACTAGTGGAGACCCAGTACTTC
TRBV19,TRBD1,TRBJ2-7,few,CASAQSRDRGSYEQYF,TGTGCCAGTGCCCAAAGCCGGGACAGGGGCTCCTACGAGCAGTACTTC
TRBV5-1,-,TRBJ2-3,once,CASSRDSATTDTQYF,TGCGCCAGCAGCCGGGACTCGGCGACCACAGATACGCAGTATTTT
TRBV3-1/TRBV3-2,-,TRBJ1-2,-,CASSVRLPGAYGYTF,TGTGCCAGCAGCGTGCGACTCCCCGGAGCCTATGGCTACACCTTC
TRBV5-1,TRBD1,TRBJ1-2,-,CASSRQGAGGYTF,TGCGCCAGCAGCAGACAGGGTGCGGGGGGCTACACCTTC
TRBV9,-,TRBJ1-2,-,CASSVAGYGYTF,TGTGCCAGCAGCGTAGCAGGGTATGGCTACACCTTC
TRBV5-4,-,TRBJ2-2,-,CASSQLQGIAGELFF,TGTGCCAGCAGCCAATTGCAGGGAATCGCCGGGGAGCTGTTTTTT
TRBV3-1/TRBV3-2,-,TRBJ1-1,-,CASSQVQGNTEAFF,TGTGCCAGCAGCCAAGTACAGGGTAACACTGAAGCTTTCTTT
TRBV6-6,-,TRBJ2-3,-,CASTRESDTQYF,TGTGCCAGCACTCGAGAGTCAGATACGCAGTATTTT
TRBV5-1,TRBD2,TRBJ2-2,-,CASSFLAGLPNTGELFF,TGCGCCAGCAGCTTCCTAGCGGGGCTACCCAACACCGGGGAGCTGTTTTTT